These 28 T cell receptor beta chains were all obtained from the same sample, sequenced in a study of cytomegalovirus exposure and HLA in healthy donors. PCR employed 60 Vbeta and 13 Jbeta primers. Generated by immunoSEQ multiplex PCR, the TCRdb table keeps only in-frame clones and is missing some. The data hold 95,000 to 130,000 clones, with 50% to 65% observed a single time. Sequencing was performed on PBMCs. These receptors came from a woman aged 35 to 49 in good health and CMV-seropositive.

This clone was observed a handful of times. The CDR3 here is CASSRTGVTNNEQFF. The DNA for the CDR3 is TGTGCCAGCAGTCGGACAGGGGTTACCAACAATGAGCAGTTCTTC. The V gene is TRBV6-6, the J gene TRBJ2-1; 9 nucleotides align to TRBD1. The CDR3 is 15 amino acids. The V gene end was trimmed by 5 bases and the J gene end by 5 bases; junction bases not matched to a gene: 7. CDR1 and CDR2 (germline): MNHNY, SVGAGI (reference sequence).

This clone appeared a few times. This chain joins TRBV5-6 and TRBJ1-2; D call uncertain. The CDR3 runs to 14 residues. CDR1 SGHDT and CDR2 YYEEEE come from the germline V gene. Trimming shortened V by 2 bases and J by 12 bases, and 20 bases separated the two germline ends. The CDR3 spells CASSLDGGAPRDTF. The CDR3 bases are TGTGCCAGCAGCTTAGATGGAGGAGCACCCCGAGACACCTTC. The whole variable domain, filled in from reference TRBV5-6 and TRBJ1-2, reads DAGVTQSPTHLIKTRGQQVTLRCSPKSGHDTVSWYQQALGQGPQFIFQYYEEEERQRGNFPDRFSGHQFPNYSSELNVNALLLGDSALYLCASSLDGGAPRDTFGSGTRLTVV.

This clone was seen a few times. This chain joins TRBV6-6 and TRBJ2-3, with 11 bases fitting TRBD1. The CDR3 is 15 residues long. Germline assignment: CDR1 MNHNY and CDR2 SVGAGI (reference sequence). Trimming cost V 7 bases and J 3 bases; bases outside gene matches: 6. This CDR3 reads CASNLGTGGTDTQYF. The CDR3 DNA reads TGTGCCAGCAACCTAGGGACAGGGGGTACAGATACGCAGTATTTT.

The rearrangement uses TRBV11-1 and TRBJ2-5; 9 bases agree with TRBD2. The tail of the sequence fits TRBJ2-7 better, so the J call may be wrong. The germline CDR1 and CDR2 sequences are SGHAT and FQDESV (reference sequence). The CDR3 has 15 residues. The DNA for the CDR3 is TGTGCCAGCAGCTTAGGAGCTAGCGGGGACCACGAGCAGTACTTC. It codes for CASSLGASGDHEQYF.

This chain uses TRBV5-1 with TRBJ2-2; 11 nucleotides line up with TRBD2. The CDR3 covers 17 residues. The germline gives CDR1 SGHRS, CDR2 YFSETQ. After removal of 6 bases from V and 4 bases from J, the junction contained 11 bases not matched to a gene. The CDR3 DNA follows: TGCGCCAGCACCCCGACTAGCGGGGTTCCGTTCACCGGGGAGCTGTTTTTT. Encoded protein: CASTPTSGVPFTGELFF.

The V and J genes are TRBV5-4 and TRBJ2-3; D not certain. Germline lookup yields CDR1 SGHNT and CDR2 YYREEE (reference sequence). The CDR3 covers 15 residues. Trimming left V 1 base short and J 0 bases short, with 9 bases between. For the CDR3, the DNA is TGTGCCAGCAGCTTGAACGGAGTTAGCACAGATACGCAGTATTTT. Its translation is CASSLNGVSTDTQYF. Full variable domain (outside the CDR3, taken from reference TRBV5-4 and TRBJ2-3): ETGVTQSPTHLIKTRGQQVTLRCSSQSGHNTVSWYQQALGQGPQFIFQYYREEENGRGNFPPRFSGLQFPNYSSELNVNALELDDSALYLCASSLNGVSTDTQYFGPGTRLTVL.

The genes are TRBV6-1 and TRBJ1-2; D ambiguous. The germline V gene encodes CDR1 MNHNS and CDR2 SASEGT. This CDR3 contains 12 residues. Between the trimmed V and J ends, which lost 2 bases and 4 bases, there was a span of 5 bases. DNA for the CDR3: TGTGCCAGCAGTGAATCCTTCTATGGCTACACCTTC. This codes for CASSESFYGYTF.

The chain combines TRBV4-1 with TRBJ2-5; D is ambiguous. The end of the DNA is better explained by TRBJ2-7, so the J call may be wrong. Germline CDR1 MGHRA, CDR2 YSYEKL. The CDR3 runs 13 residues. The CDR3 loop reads CASSQDLRYEQYF. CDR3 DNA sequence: TGCGCCAGCAGCCAAGACCTCCGCTACGAGCAGTACTTC.

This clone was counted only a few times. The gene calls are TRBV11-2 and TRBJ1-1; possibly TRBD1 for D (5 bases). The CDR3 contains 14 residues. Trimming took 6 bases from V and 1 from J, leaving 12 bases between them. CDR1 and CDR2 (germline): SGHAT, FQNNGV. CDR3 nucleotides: TGTGCCAGCAGGTTTGAAACAGGGAACACTGAAGCTTTCTTT. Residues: CASRFETGNTEAFF.

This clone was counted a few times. In nucleotides, the CDR3 is TGTGCCACCAGCAGAGACCGGGACAGGGGAGCTGGCACTGAAGCTTTCTTT. Protein: CATSRDRDRGAGTEAFF. The chain combines TRBV15 with TRBJ1-1; 10 bases fit TRBD1. V lost 0 bases and J lost 4; bases outside the gene matches: 8. The CDR3 runs 17 residues. Germline-derived CDR1 and CDR2 are LNHNV and YYDKDF (reference sequence).

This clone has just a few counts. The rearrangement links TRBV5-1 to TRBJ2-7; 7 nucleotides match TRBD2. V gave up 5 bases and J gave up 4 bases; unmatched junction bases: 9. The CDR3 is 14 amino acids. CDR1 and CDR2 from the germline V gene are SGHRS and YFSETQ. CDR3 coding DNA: TGCGCCAGCAGTTTCCTGCGGGAGAGTTACGAGCAGTACTTC. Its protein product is CASSFLRESYEQYF.

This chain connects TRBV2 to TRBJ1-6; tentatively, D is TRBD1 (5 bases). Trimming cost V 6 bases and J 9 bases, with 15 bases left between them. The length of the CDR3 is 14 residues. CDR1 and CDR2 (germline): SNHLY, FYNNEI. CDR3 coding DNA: TGTGCCAGCAGCGACCGGGGGAGGATTTCACCCCTCCACTTT. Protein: CASSDRGRISPLHF.

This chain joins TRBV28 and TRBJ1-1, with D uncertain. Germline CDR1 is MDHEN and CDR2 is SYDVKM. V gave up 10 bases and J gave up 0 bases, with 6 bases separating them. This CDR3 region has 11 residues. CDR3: CATSLNTEAFF. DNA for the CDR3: TGTGCCACTTCTCTGAACACTGAAGCTTTCTTT.

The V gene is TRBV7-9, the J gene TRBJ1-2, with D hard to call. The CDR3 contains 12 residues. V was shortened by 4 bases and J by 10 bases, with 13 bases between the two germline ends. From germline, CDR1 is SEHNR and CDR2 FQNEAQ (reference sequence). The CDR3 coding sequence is TGTGCCAGCAGCTCCAGTACACGACTCTACACCTTC. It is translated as CASSSSTRLYTF.

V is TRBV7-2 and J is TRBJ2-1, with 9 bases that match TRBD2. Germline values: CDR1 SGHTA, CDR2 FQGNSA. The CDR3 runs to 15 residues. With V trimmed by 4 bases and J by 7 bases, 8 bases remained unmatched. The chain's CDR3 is CASSSGTSLGNEQFF. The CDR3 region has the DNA TGTGCCAGCAGCTCGGGGACTAGCTTAGGAAATGAGCAGTTCTTC. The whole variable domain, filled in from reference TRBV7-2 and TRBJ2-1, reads GAGVSQSPSNKVTEKGKDVELRCDPISGHTALYWYRQSLGQGLEFLIYFQGNSAPDKSGLPSDRFSAERTGGSVSTLTIQRTQQEDSAVYLCASSSGTSLGNEQFFGPGTRLTVL.

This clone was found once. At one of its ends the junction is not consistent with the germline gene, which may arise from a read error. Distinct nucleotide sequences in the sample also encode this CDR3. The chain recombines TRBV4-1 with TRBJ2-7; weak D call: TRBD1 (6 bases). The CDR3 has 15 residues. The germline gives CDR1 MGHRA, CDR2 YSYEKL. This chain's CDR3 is CASSLPVGGFHEQYF. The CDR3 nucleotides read TGCGCCAGCAGCCTCCCGGTAGGGGGTTTCCACGAGCAGTATTTC.

CDR3 bases: TGTGCCAGCAGCGACTGGGACACCGGGGAGCTGTTTTTT. Translation: CASSDWDTGELFF. This chain joins TRBV5-4 and TRBJ2-2; D is undetermined. V lost 4 bases, J lost 3 bases, and 7 bases lay in between. The CDR3 is 13 amino acids. Germline V lookup: CDR1 SGHNT, CDR2 YYREEE (reference sequence).

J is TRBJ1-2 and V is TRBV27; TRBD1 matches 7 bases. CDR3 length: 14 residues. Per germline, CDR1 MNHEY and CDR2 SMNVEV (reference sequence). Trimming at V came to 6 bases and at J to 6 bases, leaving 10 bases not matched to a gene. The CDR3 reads CASSEQGNNHGYTF. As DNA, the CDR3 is TGTGCCAGCAGCGAACAGGGGAACAACCATGGCTACACCTTC.

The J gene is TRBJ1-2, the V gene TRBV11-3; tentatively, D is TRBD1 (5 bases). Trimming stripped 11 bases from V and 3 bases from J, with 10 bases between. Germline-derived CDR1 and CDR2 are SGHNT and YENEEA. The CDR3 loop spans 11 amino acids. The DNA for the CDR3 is TGTGCCGGCGGGGGAGACTATGGCTACACCTTC. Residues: CAGGGDYGYTF.

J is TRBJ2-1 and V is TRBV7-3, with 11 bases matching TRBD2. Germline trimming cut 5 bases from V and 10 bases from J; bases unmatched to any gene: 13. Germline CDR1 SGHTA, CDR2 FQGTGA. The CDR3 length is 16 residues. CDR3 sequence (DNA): TGTGCCAGCAGCCCCATGGGTAGCGGGAGGGTTGGAGAGCAGTTCTTC. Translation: CASSPMGSGRVGEQFF.

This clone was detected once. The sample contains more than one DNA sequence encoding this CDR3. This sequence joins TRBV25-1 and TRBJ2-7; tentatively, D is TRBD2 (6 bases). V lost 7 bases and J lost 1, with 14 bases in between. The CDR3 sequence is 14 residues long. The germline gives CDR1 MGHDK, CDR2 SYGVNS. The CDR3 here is CASTPRGPSYEQYF. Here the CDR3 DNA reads TGTGCCAGCACCCCGCGGGGCCCTTCCTACGAGCAGTACTTC.

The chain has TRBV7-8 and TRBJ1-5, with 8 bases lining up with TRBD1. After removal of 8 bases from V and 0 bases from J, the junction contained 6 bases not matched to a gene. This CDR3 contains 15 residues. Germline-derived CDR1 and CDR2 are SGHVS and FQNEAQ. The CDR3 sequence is CASGQGLSSNQPQHF. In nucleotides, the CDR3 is TGTGCCAGCGGACAGGGTCTGAGTAGCAATCAGCCCCAGCATTTT.

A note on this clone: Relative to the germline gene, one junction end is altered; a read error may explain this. CDR3 bases: TGTGCCAGTAGCGTCCGAAAGGAGAAGGGGGAGACCCAGTACTTC. Amino acids: CASSVRKEKGETQYF. The J gene is TRBJ2-5, the V gene TRBV9; the D gene could be TRBD1 or TRBD2 (5 bases each). Germline V gene lookup returns CDR1 SGDLS and CDR2 YYNGEE. The CDR3 loop spans 15 amino acids.

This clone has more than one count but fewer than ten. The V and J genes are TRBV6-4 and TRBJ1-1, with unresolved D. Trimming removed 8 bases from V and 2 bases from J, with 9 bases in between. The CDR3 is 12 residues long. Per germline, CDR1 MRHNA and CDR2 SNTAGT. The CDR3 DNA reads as TGTGCCAGCTGGTGGAGAAACACTGAAGCTTTCTTT. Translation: CASWWRNTEAFF.

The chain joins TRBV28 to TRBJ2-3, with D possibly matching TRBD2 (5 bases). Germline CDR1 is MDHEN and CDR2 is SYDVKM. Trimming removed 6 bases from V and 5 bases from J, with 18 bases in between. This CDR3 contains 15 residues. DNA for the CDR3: TGTGCCAGCAGCAACCCGCTAGGGAGTATAGATACGCAGTATTTT. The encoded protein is CASSNPLGSIDTQYF.

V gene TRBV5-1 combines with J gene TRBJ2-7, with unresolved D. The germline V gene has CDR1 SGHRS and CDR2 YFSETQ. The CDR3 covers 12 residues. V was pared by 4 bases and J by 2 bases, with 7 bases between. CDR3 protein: CASSSTTYEQYF. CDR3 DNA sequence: TGCGCCAGCAGCAGCACTACCTACGAGCAGTACTTC.

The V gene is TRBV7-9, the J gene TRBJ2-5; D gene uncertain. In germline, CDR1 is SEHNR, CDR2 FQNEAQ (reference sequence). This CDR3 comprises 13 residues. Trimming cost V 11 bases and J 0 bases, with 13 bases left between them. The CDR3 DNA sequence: TGTGCCGGAAAGACTGGCCACCAAGAGACCCAGTACTTC. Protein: CAGKTGHQETQYF.

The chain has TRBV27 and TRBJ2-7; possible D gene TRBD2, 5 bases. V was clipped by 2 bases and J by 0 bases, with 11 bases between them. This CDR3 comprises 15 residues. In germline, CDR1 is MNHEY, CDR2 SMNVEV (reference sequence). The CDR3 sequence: CASSLGGPSSYEQYF. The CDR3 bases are TGTGCCAGCAGTTTAGGCGGGCCGAGCTCCTACGAGCAGTACTTC.